One TCR beta chain is described in this entry. Its antigen is as yet unknown. The data were taken from a study of graft-versus-host responses after intestinal transplantation. Study-level information: All of the recipients had induction that used anti-thymocyte globulin, then tacrolimus and steroids for about 3 years. Study-level findings and limits: GvH clones detected in recipient marrow included some appearing first in ileum or blood. The presence of high graft-versus-host to host-versus-graft clonal ratios in allografts characterized patients with graft-donor T cell macrochimerism. Declining HvG levels early post-transplant were linked to peak circulating GvH clone levels.

This table comes from immunoSEQ multiplex PCR, and its TCRdb copy is limited to in-frame clones, with some not included. The data show about 85,000 clones, 80% to 95% seen once. The CDR3 extends over 13 amino acids. V was clipped by 4 bases and J by 4 bases, with 8 bases between them. Germline V gene lookup returns CDR1 MNHEY and CDR2 SMNVEV (reference sequence). The sequence was collected from a human donor who was the organ donor for an intestinal transplant. The chain carries TRBV27 and TRBJ2-1; D gene unclear. The sample was unstimulated CD8+ T cells sorted from spleen or lymph node cells, taken before transplant. CDR3 sequence (DNA): TGTGCCAGCAGTTACGACGGATACAATGAGCAGTTCTTC. Translation: CASSYDGYNEQFF.